This T cell receptor (beta chain) was sequenced for a study of blood T cell repertoires in COVID-19. Study at large: Whether acute or convalescent, the COVID-19 samples came from the United States, Italy and Spain. PBMCs, B-cell-depleted T cells, or T cells provided the cDNA or gDNA that made up the material.

This clone came up many times. In the same sample, other DNA sequences code for this CDR3. Trimming at V came to 4 bases and at J to 5 bases, leaving 4 bases not matched to a gene. From germline, CDR1 is KGHDR and CDR2 SFDVKD. The CDR3 covers 14 residues. Per the study methods: For nucleated cells, counts were estimated from reference gene primer amplification. Clones were sequenced by immunoSEQ multiplex PCR, and TCRdb holds only the in-frame ones, with some missing. V and J calls and clone size come straight from that table; D and trimming were deduced from the DNA. Found here are roughly 100,000 clones, 82% of them singletons; the top ten hold about 16%.

The chain joins TRBV24-1 to TRBJ2-5; 9 bases match TRBD1. The source of this sequence is a woman over 75 with acute or convalescent COVID-19. The sequenced material came from peripheral blood. CDR3 nucleotides: TGTGCCACCAGTGACCCGGGACAGGGTGAGACCCAGTACTTC. Its translation: CATSDPGQGETQYF.